This TCR beta chain was obtained from a study of a mutant IDH1 vaccine in newly diagnosed glioma. The V gene's germline CDR1 is SGHRS and CDR2 YFSETQ. The CDR3 sequence is 16 residues long. Trimming removed 1 base at V and 1 base at J, with 11 bases between. Comment on this clone: The antigen remains unidentified.

Time point given: week 5, during vaccination. Every vaccination contained 300 ug of the mutant IDH1 20-mer peptide and was paired with topical imiquimod. This table comes from immunoSEQ multiplex PCR, and its TCRdb copy is limited to in-frame clones, with some not included. Of about 36,000 clones detected, roughly four fifths appear once; the ten largest clones hold around an eighth. The TCR sequence derives from a man between 45 and 60 years old with glioma. This sequence joins TRBV5-1 and TRBJ2-2; D is unresolved. This sample comprised PBMCs, obtained from a glioma patient whose treatment included an IDH1 peptide vaccine. CDR3 in DNA: TGCGCCAGCAGCTTGAACGGAGCAGGGAACACCGGGGAGCTGTTTTTT. Residues: CASSLNGAGNTGELFF.